These 24 T cell receptor beta chains were sequenced from one sample in a study of cytomegalovirus exposure and HLA in healthy donors. The PCR contained 60 Vbeta and 13 Jbeta primers. Repertoires were generated with immunoSEQ multiplex PCR, while TCRdb's copy carries only in-frame clones and drops some. The data contain around 140,000 clones, more than 75% of them seen just once; the ten biggest clones take up over 2%. The sample comprised PBMCs. Receptors originate from a woman aged 18-29 years in good health and CMV-seropositive.

The chain combines TRBV5-6 with TRBJ1-5; TRBD1 agrees at 10 bases. The V segment lost 4 bases and the J segment 0 bases; nucleotides outside the gene matches: 4. The CDR3 sequence is 16 residues long. Germline lookup yields CDR1 SGHDT and CDR2 YYEEEE. The CDR3 is CASSRDRGSSNQPQHF. The CDR3 nucleotides are TGTGCCAGCAGCCGGGACAGGGGAAGTAGCAATCAGCCCCAGCATTTT.

This clone was counted a few times. The chain carries TRBV30 and TRBJ2-1; 7 nucleotides align to TRBD1. The ends lost 0 bases at V and 11 bases at J; junction bases unmatched: 4. This CDR3 contains 12 residues. Germline V gene data show CDR1 as GTSNPN and CDR2 as SVGIG (reference sequence). This chain's CDR3 is CAWSVMGQQQFF. The CDR3 nucleotides read TGTGCCTGGAGTGTCATGGGACAGCAGCAGTTCTTC.

The sample holds a few counts of this clone. The rearrangement links TRBV11-2 to TRBJ1-1, with D maybe TRBD1 (6 bases). Germline assignment: CDR1 SGHAT and CDR2 FQNNGV. V dropped 0 bases and J dropped 4 bases, with 9 bases sitting between them. The CDR3 totals 14 residues. The CDR3 loop reads CASSLEGGGTEAFF. In DNA form, the CDR3 reads TGTGCCAGCAGCTTAGAAGGGGGGGGCACTGAAGCTTTCTTT.

This chain uses TRBV9 with TRBJ2-7; D not resolved. Trimming took off 3 bases at V and 4 bases at J, with 11 bases between the two ends. Germline CDR1 reads SGDLS; CDR2 reads YYNGEE. CDR3 length: 13 amino acids. CDR3 sequence reads: CASSAPNGYEQYF. The CDR3, as DNA: TGTGCCAGCAGCGCGCCTAACGGGTACGAGCAGTACTTC.

The chain uses TRBV5-1 and TRBJ1-6; a possible D gene is TRBD1 (6 bases). Germline V gene lookup returns CDR1 SGHRS and CDR2 YFSETQ. The germline V and J ends were trimmed by 0 bases and 7 bases, with 8 bases remaining between them. This CDR3 is built from 14 residues. CDR3 in DNA: TGCGCCAGCAGCTTGGTACAGGGAAATTCACCCCTCCACTTT. This sequence encodes CASSLVQGNSPLHF.

V usage is TRBV5-1 and J usage is TRBJ1-4; D is ambiguous. The CDR3 covers 14 residues. Per the germline V gene, CDR1 is SGHRS and CDR2 is YFSETQ. The V end lost 5 bases, the J end lost 7 bases, and 15 bases lay between the germline ends. CDR3 DNA: TGCGCCAGCAGTTCCGGTGGCAGCGGTGAAAAACTGTTTTTT. It specifies CASSSGGSGEKLFF.

The chain employs TRBV7-2 and TRBJ1-3, with D possibly matching TRBD1 (5 bases). V lost 4 bases to trimming and J lost 4 bases, with 11 bases between them. The CDR3 is 14 residues long. Germline loops: CDR1 SGHTA, CDR2 FQGNSA. This CDR3 reads CASSSLTVGNTIYF. The DNA of the CDR3 is TGTGCCAGCAGCTCCCTGACAGTAGGAAACACCATATATTTT.

As regards this clone: The sample contains more than one DNA sequence encoding this CDR3. The genes are TRBV7-6 and TRBJ2-3; 10 bases line up with TRBD1. Germline CDR1 is SGHVS and CDR2 is FNYEAQ. V dropped 1 base and J dropped 5; count of bases not matched to a gene: 0. The CDR3 has 14 amino acids. The CDR3 coding sequence is TGTGCCAGCAGCTTAGGGACAGGGGGAGATACGCAGTATTTT. Translating it yields CASSLGTGGDTQYF.

V and J are TRBV2 and TRBJ1-2, with D possibly TRBD1 on 6 matching bases. Germline CDR1 is SNHLY and CDR2 is FYNNEI. This CDR3 spans 12 amino acids. Trimming left V 4 bases short and J 7 bases short, with 10 bases between. The CDR3 DNA reads as TGTGCCAGCAGTGTACAGGGATTTGGCTACACCTTC. As protein: CASSVQGFGYTF.

This clone was seen a handful of times. V and J are TRBV6-1 and TRBJ2-1, with TRBD1 matching over 9 bases. Germline V gene data show CDR1 as MNHNS and CDR2 as SASEGT. The CDR3 runs to 15 residues. J lost 6 bases, V lost 4 bases, and 7 bases had no gene match. This CDR3 reads CASSAAPGQGNEQFF. The CDR3 bases are TGTGCCAGCAGTGCAGCACCGGGACAGGGCAATGAGCAGTTCTTC.

The V call is TRBV6-6, the J call TRBJ1-6; 7 nucleotides agree with TRBD1. The J segment lost 9 bases and the V segment lost 0 bases, leaving 5 bases of the junction unmatched. The CDR3 totals 15 residues. Germline CDR1 MNHNY, CDR2 SVGAGI (reference sequence). CDR3 sequence: CASSYSGRGFSPLHF. The CDR3, as DNA: TGTGCCAGCAGTTACTCTGGCAGGGGGTTTTCACCCCTCCACTTT.

The V gene is TRBV6-1, the J gene TRBJ2-4, with TRBD1 identical over 9 bases. The V gene's germline CDR1 is MNHNS and CDR2 SASEGT. The CDR3 contains 15 residues. Trimming removed 7 bases from V and 1 base from J; junction bases left unmatched: 5. For the CDR3, the DNA is TGTGCCAGCAATCCAGGACAGGGGGCCAAAAACATTCAGTACTTC. Translation: CASNPGQGAKNIQYF.

This chain joins TRBV4-3 and TRBJ2-5; 8 nucleotides match TRBD2. Looked up from germline, CDR1 is LGHNA and CDR2 is YSLEER. CDR3 length: 14 residues. V dropped 3 bases and J dropped 5; count of bases not matched to a gene: 5. The CDR3 is CASSHRGGEETQYF. The CDR3 DNA is TGCGCCAGCAGCCACCGGGGGGGTGAGGAGACCCAGTACTTC.

This chain connects TRBV6-1 to TRBJ2-7, with 11 bases lining up with TRBD2. Germline lookup yields CDR1 MNHNS and CDR2 SASEGT. Germline trimming cut 3 bases from V and 4 bases from J; bases unmatched to any gene: 17. This CDR3 is built from 19 residues. DNA of the CDR3: TGTGCCAGCAGTGATCCCGGGACTAGCGGTGGAGTTTCGATTTACGAGCAGTACTTC. It codes for CASSDPGTSGGVSIYEQYF.

This clone was recorded only once. The chain has TRBV4-2 and TRBJ1-2, with 7 bases aligning to TRBD1. The junction had 4 bases not matched to a gene; V was cut back by 1 base and J by 2 bases. Germline CDR1 and CDR2: LGHNA and YNFKEQ. The length of the CDR3 is 15 residues. This CDR3 reads CASSQASGQNYGYTF. The DNA for the CDR3 is TGTGCCAGCAGCCAAGCTTCGGGACAGAACTATGGCTACACCTTC.

The chain uses TRBV14 and TRBJ2-5; a possible D gene is TRBD1 (5 bases). Germline V lookup: CDR1 SGHDN, CDR2 FVKESK. V was trimmed by 1 base and J by 5 bases, leaving 11 bases between them. The CDR3 is 14 amino acids. The CDR3 sequence is CASSQAGAGETQYF. The CDR3 DNA reads TGTGCCAGCAGCCAAGCTGGGGCCGGGGAGACCCAGTACTTC.

J is TRBJ1-1 and V is TRBV28, with 7 bases aligning to TRBD1. The CDR3 sequence is 13 residues long. V lost 6 bases and J lost 1; bases outside the gene matches: 2. Per germline, CDR1 MDHEN and CDR2 SYDVKM. The CDR3 nucleotides read TGTGCCAGCAGGGGACAGACGAACACTGAAGCTTTCTTT. The encoded protein is CASRGQTNTEAFF.

The V and J genes are TRBV6-5 and TRBJ2-1, with D perhaps matching TRBD2 (5 bases). CDR1 MNHEY and CDR2 SVGAGI come from the germline V gene. Trimming shortened V by 6 bases and J by 0 bases, and 12 bases separated the two germline ends. This CDR3 is 15 amino acids long. CDR3 nucleotides: TGTGCCAGCAGGGCGGGTGCGAGCTCCTACAATGAGCAGTTCTTC. Translated, it gives CASRAGASSYNEQFF.

The V gene is TRBV10-1, the J gene TRBJ1-3; 9 bases map to TRBD1. The CDR3 has 15 amino acids. J lost 2 bases, V lost 8 bases, and 7 bases had no gene match. Germline V gene lookup returns CDR1 WNHNN and CDR2 SYGVQD (reference sequence). The CDR3 loop reads CASPIRQGAGNTIYF. For the CDR3, the DNA is TGCGCCAGCCCGATCCGACAGGGGGCTGGAAACACCATATATTTT.

The CDR3 DNA reads as TGTGCCAGCAGCCTCTACAGGAATCCTCCCTACGAGCAGTACTTC. Translating gives CASSLYRNPPYEQYF. The chain joins TRBV13 to TRBJ2-7; the D gene is possibly TRBD1 (5 bases). The CDR3 is made up of 15 amino acids. Germline CDR1 and CDR2: PRHDT and FYEKMQ (reference sequence). V was trimmed by 5 bases and J by 2 bases, leaving 16 bases between them.

This clone has only one observation. The rearrangement uses TRBV5-1 and TRBJ1-2; no definite D call. Germline assignment: CDR1 SGHRS and CDR2 YFSETQ. This CDR3 contains 14 residues. With 3 bases removed from V and 1 base from J, the gap between germline ends came to 10 bases. The CDR3 nucleotides are TGCGCCAGCAGCTACCGGGGAGTTAACTATGGCTACACCTTC. It yields the protein CASSYRGVNYGYTF.

V gene TRBV11-2 combines with J gene TRBJ1-2; D remains ambiguous. Trimming removed 0 bases from V and 7 bases from J, with 6 bases in between. Germline V gene lookup returns CDR1 SGHAT and CDR2 FQNNGV. The CDR3 consists of 12 residues. The CDR3 spells CASSLDYGGYTF. In nucleotides, the CDR3 is TGTGCCAGCAGCTTAGATTACGGTGGCTACACCTTC.

The chain has TRBV6-5 and TRBJ1-2; D not certain. V was trimmed by 6 bases and J by 5 bases, leaving 7 bases between them. The CDR3 extends over 11 amino acids. Germline CDR1 MNHEY, CDR2 SVGAGI. Here the CDR3 DNA reads TGTGCCAGCAGATCGGAGTATGGCTACACCTTC. Translation: CASRSEYGYTF.

V usage is TRBV18 and J usage is TRBJ2-3; 9 bases are a match to TRBD1. CDR1 is KGHSH and CDR2 is LQKENI in the germline V gene. J was trimmed by 3 bases and V by 6 bases; bases with no gene match: 7. The CDR3 runs 15 residues. The CDR3 DNA reads TGTGCCAGCTCCCCCGGGACAGGGCGTACAGATACGCAGTATTTT. This sequence encodes CASSPGTGRTDTQYF.